What follows are 16 T cell receptor beta chains derived from one specimen sequenced in a study of T cell responses to AZD1222 COVID-19 vaccine. This table comes from immunoSEQ multiplex PCR, and its TCRdb copy is limited to in-frame clones, with some not included. The sample shows about 120,000 clones, approximately 90% of them seen only once. This material consisted of peripheral blood, taken 28 days after the second dose of the MenACWY control vaccine. These receptors all come from an adult who received the MenACWY meningococcal vaccine as a control.

This rearrangement joins TRBV13 to TRBJ1-6; possible D gene TRBD1, 6 bases. Trimming cost V 3 bases and J 6 bases, with 15 bases left between them. The germline V gene has CDR1 PRHDT and CDR2 FYEKMQ (reference sequence). The CDR3 covers 16 residues. CDR3 sequence (DNA): TGTGCCAGCAGCTTGGGGGGGCAAAAAGGTAATTCACCCCTCCACTTT. Amino acids: CASSLGGQKGNSPLHF.

J is TRBJ1-3 and V is TRBV21-1; TRBD1 is the table's D call and was not checked against the DNA. TRBV21-1 is assigned pseudogene status. The CDR3 runs to 19 residues. DNA for the CDR3: TGTGCCAGCAGCAAAGCACAGGTTACCAAGACAGGGAGATGCAACACCATATATTTT. Translation: CASSKAQVTKTGRCNTIYF.

The chain is built from TRBV29-1 and TRBJ2-1, with 7 bases lining up with TRBD2. Germline CDR1 and CDR2: SQVTM and ANQGSEA. Losses at the gene ends were 7 bases for V and 8 bases for J; bases not matched to a gene: 17. The CDR3 loop spans 15 amino acids. CDR3 amino acids: CSAPGGTIGGDEQFF. The DNA for the CDR3 is TGCAGCGCTCCAGGAGGGACTATTGGAGGCGATGAGCAGTTCTTC.

This chain links TRBV4-1 with TRBJ2-3; 12 bases fit TRBD2. V gave up 2 bases and J gave up 2 bases; unmatched junction bases: 5. The CDR3 loop spans 17 amino acids. Germline V gene lookup returns CDR1 MGHRA and CDR2 YSYEKL. This CDR3 reads CASSQPTSGRLTDTQYF. CDR3 sequence (DNA): TGCGCCAGCAGCCAACCTACTAGCGGGAGGCTCACAGATACGCAGTATTTT.

The rearrangement uses TRBV28 and TRBJ2-1; D gene ambiguous. Germline V gene sequence: CDR1 MDHEN, CDR2 SYDVKM. The CDR3 covers 12 residues. The CDR3 DNA reads as TGTGCGGCTGCCCCCTCCTACAATGAGCAGTTCTTC. Translated, it gives CAAAPSYNEQFF.

The chain has TRBV2 and TRBJ1-4; 9 nucleotides match TRBD1. V was pared by 4 bases and J by 7 bases, with 4 bases of the junction left unmatched. Per the germline V gene, CDR1 is SNHLY and CDR2 is FYNNEI. This CDR3 has 14 amino acids. DNA of the CDR3: TGTGCCAGCAGTGGAGGGACAGGGTTTGAAAAACTGTTTTTT. This translates into CASSGGTGFEKLFF.

The rearrangement joins TRBV29-1 to TRBJ2-5, with 9 bases identical to TRBD2. Germline CDR1 reads SQVTM; CDR2 reads ANQGSEA. The length of the CDR3 is 12 residues. Unmatched junction bases numbered 2, after V lost 4 bases and J lost 5 bases. The CDR3 reads CSVVSGGETQYF. For the CDR3, the DNA is TGCAGCGTTGTAAGCGGGGGGGAGACCCAGTACTTC.

This chain links TRBV24-1 with TRBJ2-3; 7 bases line up with TRBD2. Germline V gene lookup returns CDR1 KGHDR and CDR2 SFDVKD. J was trimmed by 3 bases and V by 0 bases; bases with no gene match: 8. The CDR3 consists of 17 residues. Written as DNA, the CDR3 is TGTGCCACCAGTGATTTGGGGACTACCGACGAGACAGATACGCAGTATTTT. Amino acid sequence: CATSDLGTTDETDTQYF.

This clone was detected once. The rearrangement joins TRBV7-9 to TRBJ2-1; 8 bases are shared with TRBD1. The CDR3 has 16 residues. Trimming at V came to 1 base and at J to 0 bases, leaving 2 bases not matched to a gene. Germline CDR1 is SEHNR and CDR2 is FQNEAQ (reference sequence). The CDR3 here is CASSLGQGNSYNEQFF. For the CDR3, the DNA is TGTGCCAGCAGCTTAGGACAGGGGAACTCCTACAATGAGCAGTTCTTC.

The CDR3 bases are TGCGCCAGCAGCCCGGAGCCTAGACCGCGACAAAATACGCAGTATTTT. It codes for CASSPEPRPRQNTQYF. The chain couples TRBV5-1 to TRBJ2-3, with no clear D. Germline values: CDR1 SGHRS, CDR2 YFSETQ. This CDR3 is 16 amino acids long. V lost 4 bases and J 7 bases, leaving 22 bases between the germline ends.

The rearrangement joins TRBV28 to TRBJ1-6; D may be TRBD1 (6 bases). This CDR3 spans 17 amino acids. Between the trimmed V and J ends, which lost 5 bases and 0 bases, there was a span of 14 bases. Germline assignment: CDR1 MDHEN and CDR2 SYDVKM. DNA of the CDR3: TGTGCCAGCAGTCGGGACACCCTGAGCTCCTATAATTCACCCCTCCACTTT. Translated, it gives CASSRDTLSSYNSPLHF.

The chain is built from TRBV27 and TRBJ1-4; D remains unclear. Germline assignment: CDR1 MNHEY and CDR2 SMNVEV (reference sequence). The CDR3 contains 13 residues. Deletions cut 3 bases from V and 6 bases from J, with 8 bases between. The CDR3 loop reads CASSFNHYEKLFF. CDR3 nucleotide sequence: TGTGCCAGCAGTTTTAACCATTATGAAAAACTGTTTTTT. Looking up the rest from reference TRBV27 and TRBJ1-4 gives the full variable domain: EAQVTQNPRYLITVTGKKLTVTCSQNMNHEYMSWYRQDPGLGLRQIYYSMNVEVTDKGDVPEGYKVSRKEKRNFPLILESPSPNQTSLYFCASSFNHYEKLFFGSGTQLSVL.

The chain employs TRBV28 and TRBJ1-3, with unresolved D. The CDR3 extends over 13 amino acids. Per germline, CDR1 MDHEN and CDR2 SYDVKM. V lost 7 bases to trimming and J lost 1 base, with 8 bases between them. The CDR3 region is CASKAGSGNTIYF. In DNA form, the CDR3 reads TGTGCCAGCAAAGCCGGATCTGGAAACACCATATATTTT.

This clone was detected only a few times. This chain links TRBV15 with TRBJ2-3; a weak D match, TRBD2 (6 bases). The CDR3 totals 16 residues. Looked up from germline, CDR1 is LNHNV and CDR2 is YYDKDF (reference sequence). Trimming shortened V by 6 bases and J by 0 bases, and 16 bases separated the two germline ends. The DNA of the CDR3 is TGTGCCACCAGTAGACGCCATGGGGGGAGCACAGATACGCAGTATTTT. Its translation is CATSRRHGGSTDTQYF.

The chain links TRBV6-5 to TRBJ1-5, with TRBD1 as a possible D gene (6 bases). Germline CDR1 is MNHEY and CDR2 is SVGAGI. V gave up 6 bases and J gave up 7 bases, with 16 bases separating them. The CDR3 runs to 14 residues. CDR3 loop: CASRDSSRGQPQHF. The DNA of the CDR3 is TGTGCCAGCAGGGACAGCTCTCGCGGGCAGCCCCAGCATTTT.

This rearrangement joins TRBV6-2 or TRBV6-3 to TRBJ1-1; a possible D gene is TRBD1 (5 bases). The CDR3 is 15 amino acids. Germline CDR1 reads MNHEY; CDR2 reads SVGEGT. The germline V and J ends were trimmed by 7 bases and 1 base, with 16 bases remaining between them. The CDR3, as DNA: TGTGCCAGCACCCCTTGGGGGACCCCGAACACTGAAGCTTTCTTT. Translated, it gives CASTPWGTPNTEAFF.